Sequencing of this TCR beta chain was carried out in a study of blood T cell repertoires in COVID-19. Germline V gene sequence: CDR1 SNHLY, CDR2 FYNNEI. This CDR3 is built from 13 residues. V was clipped by 3 bases and J by 4 bases; unmatched bases: 0. Using immunoSEQ multiplex PCR, the repertoire was profiled, and TCRdb retains in-frame clones only, with some absent. The profile covers 250,000 to 350,000 clones, with around 85% appearing a single time and 2.1% taken by the ten largest. This chain links TRBV2 with TRBJ2-1, with 7 bases matching TRBD1. The TCR originated in a woman between 25 and 40 years old who had recovered from COVID-19. The sequencing sample was made of peripheral blood. The CDR3 DNA reads as TGTGCCAGCAGTGACAGGGGGTACAATGAGCAGTTCTTC. Its protein product is CASSDRGYNEQFF.